What follows are 22 T cell receptor beta chains derived from one specimen sequenced in a study of CD8 T cells in Susac syndrome. RNA amounts of roughly 0.45 to 1 ug underwent reverse transcription with random hexamers. MiXCR, run by TCRdb on the immunoSEQ multiplex PCR reads, gives a single entry per CDR3 protein. There are about 89,000 distinct CDR3 sequences in the sample; 85% to 95% occur only once, and less than 0.35% lies in the top ten. Sequencing was done on a sample of CD8+ T cells from PBMCs. All receptors derive from a human donor in good health.

The genes are TRBV12-3 or TRBV12-4 and TRBJ2-1; D not certain. Trimming pared 4 bases from V and 4 bases from J, leaving 8 bases between. The CDR3 length is 13 residues. This CDR3 is CASSSSLYNEQFF. The CDR3 DNA reads as TGTGCCAGCAGTTCGTCACTATACAATGAGCAGTTCTTC.

The chain joins TRBV27 to TRBJ2-7; D is perhaps TRBD2 (5 bases). There are 15 residues in the CDR3. Germline V gene lookup returns CDR1 MNHEY and CDR2 SMNVEV (reference sequence). Trimming cost V 2 bases and J 4 bases, with 15 bases left between them. The DNA of the CDR3 is TGTGCCAGCAGTTTAGATTCGGGGTGGGTATACGAGCAGTACTTC. This gives the protein CASSLDSGWVYEQYF.

This clonotype turned up a few times. This chain links TRBV7-9 with TRBJ2-7, with TRBD1 as a possible D gene (5 bases). Germline CDR1 reads SEHNR; CDR2 reads FQNEAQ (reference sequence). The CDR3 sequence is 14 residues long. Trimming pared 4 bases from V and 3 bases from J, leaving 13 bases between. CDR3 coding DNA: TGTGCCAGCAGCTGGGAAGGGGCAGGCTACGAGCAGTACTTC. Encoded protein: CASSWEGAGYEQYF. The full variable domain, completed using reference TRBV7-9 and TRBJ2-7, is DTGVSQNPRHKITKRGQNVTFRCDPISEHNRLYWYRQTLGQGPEFLTYFQNEAQLEKSRLLSDRFSAERPKGSFSTLEIQRTEQGDSAMYLCASSWEGAGYEQYFGPGTRLTVT.

CDR3 region: CASSFRTASSGANVLTF. CDR3 bases: TGTGCCAGCAGTTTCCGGACAGCGAGCTCTGGGGCCAACGTCCTGACTTTC. This rearrangement joins TRBV6-5 to TRBJ2-6; maybe TRBD1 (6 bases). The CDR3 extends over 17 amino acids. CDR1 and CDR2 from the germline V gene are MNHEY and SVGAGI. V shed 4 bases and J shed 0 bases, with 13 bases lying between them.

The V and J genes are TRBV25-1 and TRBJ2-1; 10 bases match TRBD2. Germline values: CDR1 MGHDK, CDR2 SYGVNS. The V and J ends lost 8 bases and 4 bases, in that order; junction bases with no gene match: 5. This CDR3 is built from 14 residues. DNA of the CDR3: TGTGCCAGCCATAGCGGGGGGCTTTACAATGAGCAGTTCTTC. The encoded protein is CASHSGGLYNEQFF.

This sequence joins TRBV13 and TRBJ1-1, with a possible D match to TRBD1 (6 bases). CDR1 and CDR2 (germline): PRHDT, FYEKMQ (reference sequence). The CDR3 runs 15 residues. V was trimmed by 5 bases and J by 2 bases, leaving 15 bases between them. CDR3 in amino acids: CASSLITGLNTEAFF. DNA for the CDR3: TGTGCCAGCAGCCTGATTACAGGGCTTAACACTGAAGCTTTCTTT.

The count of this clonotype is one. This sequence joins TRBV5-1 and TRBJ1-5; D not certain. This CDR3 contains 14 residues. Germline-derived CDR1 and CDR2 are SGHRS and YFSETQ. V lost 4 bases, J lost 5 bases, and 13 bases lay in between. CDR3: CASSGGPEDQPQHF. The CDR3, as DNA: TGCGCCAGCAGCGGAGGGCCGGAGGATCAGCCCCAGCATTTT.

This rearrangement joins TRBV10-1 to TRBJ2-1; D remains ambiguous. The CDR3 has 18 residues. Trimming shortened V by 4 bases and J by 0 bases, and 19 bases separated the two germline ends. CDR1 is WNHNN, CDR2 SYGVQD, per germline (reference sequence). The CDR3 here is CASSGLSPSSLSYNEQFF. In nucleotides, the CDR3 is TGCGCCAGCAGTGGGCTAAGTCCTTCTTCCCTCTCCTACAATGAGCAGTTCTTC.

J is TRBJ2-7 and V is TRBV6-5, with D tentatively TRBD2 (6 bases). The CDR3 contains 15 residues. Trimming removed 4 bases from V and 3 bases from J, with 16 bases in between. CDR1 and CDR2 (germline): MNHEY, SVGAGI. The CDR3 protein is CASSSSLGGNYEQYF. Written as DNA, the CDR3 is TGTGCCAGCAGTTCATCCTTGGGAGGTAACTACGAGCAGTACTTC.

J is TRBJ2-3 and V is TRBV15; D gene unclear. Germline values: CDR1 LNHNV, CDR2 YYDKDF (reference sequence). The V and J ends lost 0 bases and 6 bases respectively, with 7 bases between them. The CDR3 runs 13 residues. CDR3 residues: CATSREGSDTQYF. The CDR3 bases are TGTGCCACCAGCAGAGAGGGGTCGGATACGCAGTATTTT.

This clonotype has only a few counts. This chain links TRBV6-5 with TRBJ2-3; D is possibly TRBD1 or TRBD2 (5 bases each). Germline CDR1 and CDR2: MNHEY and SVGAGI. Trimming pared 0 bases from V and 9 bases from J, leaving 7 bases between. This CDR3 has 12 residues. The CDR3 nucleotides are TGTGCCAGCAGTTACTCTGGGGACACGCAGTATTTT. Translating gives CASSYSGDTQYF.

The J gene is TRBJ2-1, the V gene TRBV23-1, with D possibly being TRBD2 (5 bases). TRBV23-1 is an ORF, with its function uncertain. This CDR3 spans 17 amino acids. V was cut by 0 bases and J by 0 bases, with 12 bases left in between. The CDR3 sequence is CASSQSVPGISYNEQFF. The CDR3 DNA reads as TGCGCCAGCAGTCAATCGGTTCCGGGGATCTCCTACAATGAGCAGTTCTTC.

The chain uses TRBV5-1 and TRBJ2-3, with 12 bases identical to TRBD2. The CDR3 runs 15 residues. With V trimmed by 3 bases and J by 5 bases, 4 bases remained unmatched. Germline CDR1 is SGHRS and CDR2 is YFSETQ. This CDR3 reads CASSYASGGGDTQYF. The CDR3 DNA sequence: TGCGCCAGCAGCTACGCTAGCGGGGGGGGAGATACGCAGTATTTT.

This clonotype came up once. V is TRBV19 and J is TRBJ1-5; 9 bases fit TRBD1. This CDR3 region has 17 residues. Trimming took 3 bases from V and 5 from J; bases not matched to a gene: 11. CDR1 LNHDA and CDR2 SQIVND come from the germline V gene (reference sequence). The CDR3 DNA is TGTGCCAGTAGTATCGATTACTTGGACAGGGGAGATCAGCCCCAGCATTTT. Its translation is CASSIDYLDRGDQPQHF. Looking up the rest from reference TRBV19 and TRBJ1-5 gives the full variable domain: DGGITQSPKYLFRKEGQNVTLSCEQNLNHDAMYWYRQDPGQGLRLIYYSQIVNDFQKGDIAEGYSVSREKKESFPLTVTSAQKNPTAFYLCASSIDYLDRGDQPQHFGDGTRLSIL.

A single count supports this clonotype. The genes are TRBV4-2 and TRBJ2-3, with TRBD1 matching over 9 bases. CDR1 is LGHNA and CDR2 is YNFKEQ in the germline V gene. V lost 1 base to trimming and J lost 4 bases; unmatched junction nucleotides: 6. The CDR3 contains 16 residues. The CDR3 DNA reads TGTGCCAGCAGCCAAGCGGGACAGGGAGACGCAGATACGCAGTATTTT. This sequence encodes CASSQAGQGDADTQYF.

The chain has TRBV21-1 and TRBJ1-2. TRBV21-1 is given as a pseudogene. CDR3 length: 12 residues. Here the CDR3 reads CASSTGREGYTF. In DNA, the CDR3 is TGTGCCAGCAGCACTGGGAGGGAAGGCTACACCTTC.

The rearrangement joins TRBV7-2 to TRBJ1-1, with D uncertain. The CDR3 runs 15 residues. Germline lookup yields CDR1 SGHTA and CDR2 FQGNSA. V lost 2 bases and J 0 bases, leaving 10 bases between the germline ends. CDR3 in amino acids: CASSLSPGMNTEAFF. The CDR3, as DNA: TGTGCCAGCAGCTTATCCCCGGGAATGAACACTGAAGCTTTCTTT.

The CDR3 is CASSQLRGGYEQYF. The CDR3 DNA is TGTGCCAGCAGCCAATTGCGGGGGGGCTACGAGCAGTACTTC. The gene calls are TRBV3-1 and TRBJ2-7; the match to TRBD2 covers 9 bases. The CDR3 is made up of 14 amino acids. V shed 2 bases and J 3 bases; nucleotides not matched to a gene: 2. Germline CDR1 and CDR2: LGHDT and YNNKEL (reference sequence).

In this sample, this clonotype turned up once. The rearrangement uses TRBV25-1 and TRBJ2-3, with TRBD1 matching 8 bases. The ends lost 4 bases at V and 0 bases at J; junction bases unmatched: 3. Looked up from germline, CDR1 is MGHDK and CDR2 is SYGVNS. CDR3 length: 15 residues. DNA of the CDR3: TGTGCCAGCAGTGGATACAGGGGGAGCACAGATACGCAGTATTTT. Encoded protein: CASSGYRGSTDTQYF.

The rearrangement links TRBV13 to TRBJ2-1; TRBD2 aligns across 10 bases. The CDR3 has 16 residues. The V segment lost 3 bases and the J segment 1 base; nucleotides outside the gene matches: 3. Looked up from germline, CDR1 is PRHDT and CDR2 is FYEKMQ (reference sequence). CDR3 residues: CASSFSGGISYNEQFF. CDR3 DNA sequence: TGTGCCAGCAGCTTTAGCGGGGGGATTTCCTACAATGAGCAGTTCTTC.

The J gene is TRBJ1-5, the V gene TRBV7-2, with D maybe TRBD1 (5 bases). CDR1 and CDR2 from the germline V gene are SGHTA and FQGNSA. V gave up 1 base and J gave up 0 bases, with 13 bases separating them. The CDR3 is made up of 17 amino acids. CDR3 sequence: CASSLGQYSYSNQPQHF. CDR3 in DNA: TGTGCCAGCAGCTTAGGACAGTATAGTTATAGCAATCAGCCCCAGCATTTT. Supplemented by reference TRBV7-2 and TRBJ1-5, the full variable domain reads GAGVSQSPSNKVTEKGKDVELRCDPISGHTALYWYRQSLGQGLEFLIYFQGNSAPDKSGLPSDRFSAERTGGSVSTLTIQRTQQEDSAVYLCASSLGQYSYSNQPQHFGDGTRLSIL.

The chain is built from TRBV2 and TRBJ2-7, with D perhaps matching TRBD2 (6 bases). The CDR3 is made up of 14 amino acids. Germline CDR1 SNHLY, CDR2 FYNNEI. The germline V and J ends were trimmed by 4 bases and 0 bases, with 10 bases remaining between them. CDR3 in DNA: TGTGCCAGCAGTGTTCGGGAGAGCTCCTACGAGCAGTACTTC. It is translated as CASSVRESSYEQYF. The entire variable domain, with the rest obtained from reference TRBV2 and TRBJ2-7, is as follows: EPEVTQTPSHQVTQMGQEVILRCVPISNHLYFYWYRQILGQKVEFLVSFYNNEISEKSEIFDDQFSVERPDGSNFTLKIRSTKLEDSAMYFCASSVRESSYEQYFGPGTRLTVT.